This note documents a single TCR beta chain sequence. The sample belongs to a study of blood T cell repertoires in COVID-19. Some clones are missing from TCRdb's copy, which holds only in-frame ones; the method was immunoSEQ multiplex PCR. The sample lists around 200,000 clones, around 85% occurring once. Trimming left V 3 bases short and J 6 bases short, with 17 bases between. Germline V gene lookup returns CDR1 MNHNS and CDR2 SASEGT. The CDR3 consists of 15 residues. Sequenced input: PBMCs or T cells enriched from blood (not recorded which). The clonotype comes from a man aged 35 to 55 who had recovered from COVID-19. This chain joins TRBV6-1 and TRBJ2-5; D is unresolved. For the CDR3, the DNA is TGTGCCAGCAGTGAGTGGTGGAGTCCCGGAAAGACCCAGTACTTC. It yields the protein CASSEWWSPGKTQYF.